The present TCR beta chain was sequenced within a study of T cells in Graves' hyperthyroidism and ophthalmopathy. Findings and caveats of the study: Most clonotypes expanded in thyroid above 0.001 were likewise present in blood.

TCR beta CDR3 regions were amplified from RNA. The primer set for the first-round RT-PCR of the TCR CDR3 was HTBI. TCRdb redid the calling of the multiplex PCR reads with MiXCR, one entry per CDR3 protein. The sample has 400,000 to 500,000 distinct CDR3 sequences, approximately 15% seen once. Germline CDR1 reads SGHRS; CDR2 reads YFSETQ. V was cut by 4 bases and J by 0 bases, with 12 bases left in between. This CDR3 spans 15 amino acids. In its sample, this clonotype was seen many times. Its antigen is unknown. Exclusion criteria comprised uncontrolled infection, other autoimmune disease, pregnancy or lactation.

The source of this sequence is a woman aged 18-29 years with Graves' hyperthyroidism. Input material: blood. The V call is TRBV5-1, the J call TRBJ2-3; TRBD2 is a possible D gene (6 bases). CDR3 in DNA: TGCGCCAGCAGCGTCGGGCGGGGTAGCACAGATACGCAGTATTTT. Its translation is CASSVGRGSTDTQYF.